This T cell receptor beta chain emerged from a study of T cell changes during pregnancy in multiple sclerosis. Using immunoSEQ multiplex PCR, the repertoire was profiled, and TCRdb retains in-frame clones only, with some absent. The repertoire holds about 70,000 clones, with roughly 92% as singletons. V was pared by 4 bases and J by 8 bases, with 8 bases between. CDR3 length: 12 amino acids. The V gene's germline CDR1 is PRHDT and CDR2 FYEKMQ (reference sequence). The rearrangement joins TRBV13 to TRBJ1-4; TRBD1 might be the D (5 bases). The sample here was peripheral blood, taken in the second trimester of pregnancy. The receptor comes from a female donor in good health, enrolled as a control in a pregnancy study. CDR3 sequence (DNA): TGTGCCAGCAGCTCCAAGGGGGAAAAACTGTTTTTT. Its protein product is CASSSKGEKLFF.